These 9 T cell receptor beta chains were sequenced from one sample in a study of cytomegalovirus exposure and HLA in healthy donors. Primers included in the PCR were 60 Vbeta and 13 Jbeta primers. The table came from immunoSEQ multiplex PCR; TCRdb's copy has only in-frame clones and leaves some out. The sample yields 150,000 to 250,000 clones, 82% seen once. The sample comprised PBMCs. The receptor source for this set is a woman aged 50 to 60 in good health and CMV-seropositive.

This chain connects TRBV5-4 to TRBJ1-4; weak D call: TRBD1 (6 bases). Germline lookup yields CDR1 SGHNT and CDR2 YYREEE (reference sequence). Trimming shortened V by 0 bases and J by 6 bases, and 9 bases separated the two germline ends. The CDR3 runs to 14 residues. The CDR3: CASSLDRADEKLFF. Written as DNA, the CDR3 is TGTGCCAGCAGCTTGGACAGGGCGGATGAAAAACTGTTTTTT. Complete variable domain (other parts from reference TRBV5-4 and TRBJ1-4): ETGVTQSPTHLIKTRGQQVTLRCSSQSGHNTVSWYQQALGQGPQFIFQYYREEENGRGNFPPRFSGLQFPNYSSELNVNALELDDSALYLCASSLDRADEKLFFGSGTQLSVL.

This clone was counted a single time. The CDR3 DNA is TGTGCCAGCAGTTTCCCTGGACTAGGGGGGATGGAGCAGTACTTC. Translated, it gives CASSFPGLGGMEQYF. V usage is TRBV28 and J usage is TRBJ2-7, with a tentative D call TRBD2 (7 bases). The CDR3 loop spans 15 amino acids. Trimming stripped 3 bases from V and 7 bases from J, with 19 bases between. Per the germline V gene, CDR1 is MDHEN and CDR2 is SYDVKM.

The chain combines TRBV9 with TRBJ2-2; TRBD1 is a possible D gene (6 bases). Trimming removed 4 bases from V and 3 bases from J, with 13 bases in between. The germline CDR1 and CDR2 sequences are SGDLS and YYNGEE. The CDR3 is 15 amino acids. CDR3 DNA sequence: TGTGCCAGCAGCCCCACAGGGATCGACACCGGGGAGCTGTTTTTT. The encoded protein is CASSPTGIDTGELFF.

The gene calls are TRBV6-8 and TRBJ2-3; D is possibly TRBD2 (6 bases). Germline V gene data show CDR1 as MNHGY and CDR2 as SAAAGT. The CDR3 loop spans 15 amino acids. Trimming removed 6 bases at V and 0 bases at J, with 13 bases between. CDR3 sequence (DNA): TGTGCCAGCAGCCCTAGCGACACTAGCACAGATACGCAGTATTTT. This translates into CASSPSDTSTDTQYF.

The rearrangement joins TRBV9 to TRBJ2-1; 8 nucleotides agree with TRBD2. V gave up 4 bases and J gave up 8 bases; unmatched junction bases: 14. The CDR3 length is 16 residues. Germline loops: CDR1 SGDLS, CDR2 YYNGEE. As DNA, the CDR3 is TGTGCCAGCAGCACGGGGACCACCCCCGGGGGGGATGAGCAGTTCTTC. Translation gives CASSTGTTPGGDEQFF.

The chain links TRBV25-1 to TRBJ2-5; D is possibly TRBD2 (6 bases). This CDR3 region has 15 residues. V was pared by 1 base and J by 1 base, with 10 bases between. Germline V gives CDR1 MGHDK, CDR2 SYGVNS. The CDR3 spells CASSESQLAQETQYF. CDR3 DNA: TGTGCCAGCAGTGAATCTCAACTAGCCCAAGAGACCCAGTACTTC.

This clone was counted between two and nine times. This sequence joins TRBV5-4 and TRBJ2-5; TRBD2 might be the D (6 bases). The germline CDR1 and CDR2 sequences are SGHNT and YYREEE (reference sequence). V lost 0 bases and J 5 bases, leaving 20 bases between the germline ends. The CDR3 runs 17 residues. The chain's CDR3 is CASSLGVSRGRMETQYF. The CDR3 DNA sequence: TGTGCCAGCAGCTTGGGGGTCTCCCGGGGGAGAATGGAGACCCAGTACTTC. Complete variable domain (other parts from reference TRBV5-4 and TRBJ2-5): ETGVTQSPTHLIKTRGQQVTLRCSSQSGHNTVSWYQQALGQGPQFIFQYYREEENGRGNFPPRFSGLQFPNYSSELNVNALELDDSALYLCASSLGVSRGRMETQYFGPGTRLLVL.

CDR3 protein: CASSWGLAGVTAYNEQFF. In DNA, the CDR3 is TGTGCCAGCAGTTGGGGACTAGCGGGAGTTACCGCCTACAATGAGCAGTTCTTC. V gene TRBV5-4 combines with J gene TRBJ2-1; 14 bases fit TRBD2. Unmatched junction bases numbered 9, after V lost 5 bases and J lost 2 bases. The CDR3 runs 18 residues. Germline assignment: CDR1 SGHNT and CDR2 YYREEE (reference sequence).

This clone was counted between two and nine times. The gene calls are TRBV7-2 and TRBJ2-7, with D hard to call. The CDR3 has 15 residues. Trimming took off 3 bases at V and 2 bases at J, with 14 bases between the two ends. CDR1 and CDR2 (germline): SGHTA, FQGNSA. The CDR3 nucleotides are TGTGCCAGCAGCTTTTCGGCCATGGGCCCCTACGAGCAGTACTTC. Protein product: CASSFSAMGPYEQYF.